The present T cell receptor (beta chain) was sequenced within a study of blood T cell repertoires in COVID-19. Overall study: From T cells, B-cell-depleted T cells, or PBMCs came the material, which was cDNA or gDNA.

The germline V gene has CDR1 LNHDA and CDR2 SQIVND (reference sequence). This CDR3 has 15 amino acids. V lost 10 bases, J lost 3 bases, and 19 bases lay in between. Sequencing was performed with immunoSEQ multiplex PCR; in TCRdb, only in-frame clones are kept and a portion is missing. The repertoire holds 85,000 to 95,000 clones, with more than 75% as singletons. This TCR was sampled from a man in his 70s with acute or convalescent COVID-19. The V and J genes are TRBV19 and TRBJ1-5; the D gene is possibly TRBD1 (6 bases). Specimen: peripheral blood. CDR3 sequence: CATNIYGQYNQPQHF. The CDR3 DNA is TGTGCCACCAATATTTACGGACAGTACAATCAGCCCCAGCATTTT.